The rows below give T cell receptor beta chains drawn from one sample of a study of blood T cell repertoires in COVID-19. Repertoires were generated with immunoSEQ multiplex PCR, while TCRdb's copy carries only in-frame clones and drops some. The sample has about 200,000 clones; about four fifths are singletons. Sequencing was carried out using peripheral blood. These receptor sequences come from a woman aged 65 to 85 with active or convalescent COVID-19. The CDR3 runs from the conserved cysteine through the conserved F or W. D genes are given only for firm matches. Size is stated for part of the rows, as once, few or many counts, or as a class when the clone is expanded.

V gene	clone size	D gene	J gene	CDR3 protein	CDR3 DNA
TRBV5-1	.	TRBD1	TRBJ2-1	CASNENRGVGGAQFF	TGCGCCAGCAACGAAAACAGGGGAGTGGGTGGGGCGCAGTTCTTC
TRBV10-1	.	TRBD1	TRBJ2-6	CASSPGTGSGANVLTF	TGCGCCAGCAGTCCCGGGACAGGGTCTGGGGCCAACGTCCTGACTTTC
TRBV7-6	.	TRBD2	TRBJ2-2	CASSTTSGSVTGELFF	TGTGCCAGCAGCACAACTAGCGGGAGCGTCACCGGGGAGCTGTTTTTT
TRBV6-5	.	TRBD2	TRBJ2-2	CASSRLAGGGELFF	TGTGCCAGCAGTAGACTAGCGGGAGGGGGGGAGCTGTTTTTT
TRBV6-5	.	.	TRBJ2-5	CASSDSLGLTQYF	TGTGCCAGCAGTGACTCGTTGGGGCTGACCCAGTACTTC
TRBV29-1	.	TRBD1	TRBJ1-5	CSVRDRGSNQPQHF	TGCAGCGTTAGGGACAGGGGAAGCAATCAGCCCCAGCATTTT
TRBV5-4	once	.	TRBJ2-1	CASSLGLSPSYNEQFF	TGTGCCAGCAGCTTGGGCCTCAGTCCCTCCTACAATGAGCAGTTCTTC
TRBV6-6	.	TRBD1	TRBJ1-1	CASSYKGAYTEAFF	TGTGCCAGCAGTTACAAGGGGGCTTACACTGAAGCTTTCTTT
TRBV7-2	.	.	TRBJ1-5	CASSLGGRMNQPQHF	TGTGCCAGCAGCTTAGGGGGGAGGATGAATCAGCCCCAGCATTTT
TRBV4-1	.	TRBD2	TRBJ2-1	CASRSSGSSYNEQFF	TGCGCCAGCAGATCTAGCGGGAGCTCCTACAATGAGCAGTTCTTC
TRBV7-3	.	.	TRBJ1-1	CASSLGAGAGNTEAFF	TGTGCCAGCAGCTTGGGGGCAGGGGCTGGGAACACTGAAGCTTTCTTT
TRBV5-1	.	TRBD2	TRBJ2-1	CASSFSSGGPNSYNEQFF	TGCGCCAGCAGCTTTTCCAGCGGGGGGCCCAACTCCTACAATGAGCAGTTCTTC
TRBV7-8	.	TRBD1	TRBJ1-1	CASSLGTGSTEAFF	TGTGCCAGCAGCTTGGGGACAGGGAGTACTGAAGCTTTCTTT
TRBV6-5	.	.	TRBJ1-1	CASREPGNTEAFF	TGTGCCAGCAGGGAGCCTGGGAACACTGAAGCTTTCTTT
TRBV7-9	.	.	TRBJ1-1	CASSLDREPLDTEAFF	TGTGCCAGCAGCTTAGATAGGGAGCCCCTGGACACTGAAGCTTTCTTT
TRBV21-1	once	.	TRBJ2-1	CASSTQNNEQFF	TGTGCCAGCAGCACCCAGAACAATGAGCAGTTCTTC
TRBV5-1	.	.	TRBJ2-1	CASSSEGPGDEQFF	TGCGCCAGCAGCTCGGAGGGCCCCGGGGATGAGCAGTTCTTC
TRBV3-1/TRBV3-2	.	.	TRBJ2-3	CASSRQDTQYF	TGTGCCAGCAGCCGGCAGGATACGCAGTATTTT
TRBV28	.	.	TRBJ1-4	CASIEGNGVKLFF	TGTGCCAGCATTGAGGGTAATGGGGTAAAACTGTTTTTT
TRBV15	.	.	TRBJ1-4	CATSRATGKGEKLFF	TGTGCCACCAGCAGAGCTACAGGGAAGGGCGAAAAACTGTTTTTT
TRBV7-9	.	TRBD1	TRBJ2-1	CASSLGQGLDEQFF	TGTGCCAGCAGCTTAGGACAGGGTTTAGATGAGCAGTTCTTC
TRBV5-1	.	TRBD1	TRBJ2-7	CASSSLGTGGTYEQYF	TGCGCCAGCAGCTCCCTAGGGACAGGGGGCACCTACGAGCAGTACTTC
TRBV6-1	.	.	TRBJ1-1	CASSEGPRVGEAFF	TGTGCCAGCAGTGAAGGACCGAGGGTGGGGGAAGCTTTCTTT
TRBV20-1	.	TRBD1	TRBJ2-3	CSASGTGESSTDTQYF	TGCAGTGCTAGTGGGACAGGGGAATCTAGCACAGATACGCAGTATTTT
TRBV18	.	TRBD1	TRBJ1-4	CASSPPTGRANEKLFF	TGTGCCAGCTCACCACCGACAGGGCGAGCGAATGAAAAACTGTTTTTT
TRBV28	once	.	TRBJ2-7	CASSSTRQALRAYEQYF	TGTGCCAGCAGCTCCACCCGACAGGCTCTCCGCGCCTACGAGCAGTACTTC
TRBV10-3	once	TRBD1	TRBJ1-1	CAISDTGDTEAFF	TGTGCCATCAGTGATACAGGGGACACTGAAGCTTTCTTT
TRBV27	.	TRBD1	TRBJ2-2	CATLRTGGSSTGELFF	TGTGCCACGCTTAGGACAGGGGGGTCGAGCACCGGGGAGCTGTTTTTT
TRBV12-5	.	.	TRBJ2-3	CASGFDRSTTDTQYF	TGTGCTAGTGGTTTTGACAGATCCACCACAGATACGCAGTATTTT
TRBV29-1	.	TRBD2	TRBJ2-1	CSVEDLAGEGAYNEQFF	TGCAGCGTTGAAGATTTAGCGGGAGAGGGGGCGTACAATGAGCAGTTCTTC
TRBV6-5	.	TRBD2	TRBJ2-3	CASSPGLADTQYF	TGTGCCAGCAGCCCCGGACTAGCAGATACGCAGTATTTT
TRBV2	.	.	TRBJ2-6	CASSEALHVGEAGANVLTF	TGTGCCAGCAGTGAAGCGCTTCATGTCGGGGAGGCTGGGGCCAACGTCCTGACTTTC
TRBV6-5	.	.	TRBJ1-5	CASSYSRGFQPQHF	TGTGCCAGCAGTTACTCGCGGGGATTTCAGCCCCAGCATTTT
TRBV27	.	.	TRBJ2-7	CASSFTAGHSSYEQYF	TGTGCCAGCAGTTTCACAGCGGGCCACAGCTCCTACGAGCAGTACTTC
TRBV12-3/TRBV12-4	.	.	TRBJ1-2	CASTLGQNYGYTF	TGTGCCAGCACCCTTGGGCAGAACTATGGCTACACCTTC
TRBV7-2	.	TRBD2	TRBJ2-5	CASSPRGTSEETQYF	TGTGCCAGCAGCCCCCGGGGGACTAGCGAAGAGACCCAGTACTTC
TRBV18	.	TRBD2	TRBJ2-3	CASSPEAGATDTQYF	TGTGCCAGCTCACCAGAAGCGGGAGCAACAGATACGCAGTATTTT
TRBV6-5	.	.	TRBJ1-1	CASSYSEVKAEAFF	TGTGCCAGCAGTTACTCGGAGGTCAAGGCTGAAGCTTTCTTT
TRBV7-2	few	.	TRBJ2-3	CASSLTGSSTDTQYF	TGTGCCAGCAGCCTGACAGGTTCTAGCACAGATACGCAGTATTTT
TRBV29-1	few	TRBD1	TRBJ2-1	CSVNRGQESYNEQFF	TGCAGCGTTAACAGGGGGCAAGAATCCTACAATGAGCAGTTCTTC
TRBV2	.	TRBD2	TRBJ2-7	CASSSLSGRAYEQYF	TGTGCCAGCAGTTCTCTTAGCGGGAGGGCCTACGAGCAGTACTTC
TRBV19	.	.	TRBJ1-1	CASSPTDRPTEAFF	TGTGCCAGTAGTCCGACTGACCGCCCAACTGAAGCTTTCTTT
TRBV2	.	.	TRBJ2-6	CASSRDSGANVLTF	TGTGCCAGCAGTCGGGACTCTGGGGCCAACGTCCTGACTTTC
TRBV5-1	.	TRBD1	TRBJ2-7	CASSPRTGNYEQYF	TGCGCCAGCAGCCCCCGGACAGGGAACTACGAGCAGTACTTC
TRBV28	.	TRBD1	TRBJ2-2	CASSLPGQGSGELFF	TGTGCCAGCAGTTTACCCGGACAGGGGAGCGGGGAGCTGTTTTTT
TRBV5-1	.	.	TRBJ2-6	CASSSGLSGANVLTF	TGCGCCAGCAGCTCGGGATTATCTGGGGCCAACGTCCTGACTTTC
TRBV7-2	.	.	TRBJ1-6	CASSSRVRNSPLHF	TGTGCCAGCAGCTCACGGGTTCGAAATTCACCCCTCCACTTT
TRBV2	.	TRBD1	TRBJ2-7	CASSARTGGTDIGSYEQYF	TGTGCCAGCAGTGCTCGGACAGGGGGGACCGATATAGGTTCCTACGAGCAGTACTTC
TRBV5-4	.	TRBD1	TRBJ2-1	CASSPGTGRHNEQFF	TGTGCCAGCAGCCCCGGGACAGGCCGCCATAATGAGCAGTTCTTC
TRBV30	.	TRBD2	TRBJ2-1	CAWSITSGSWDEQFF	TGTGCCTGGAGTATTACTAGCGGGAGTTGGGATGAGCAGTTCTTC
TRBV11-3	.	TRBD1	TRBJ2-5	CASSLGTGAEETQYF	TGTGCCAGCAGCTTGGGGACAGGGGCGGAAGAGACCCAGTACTTC
TRBV5-1	.	TRBD1	TRBJ2-1	CATRQTDRELYNEQFF	TGCGCCACCAGACAGACCGACAGGGAACTTTACAATGAGCAGTTCTTC
TRBV28	.	.	TRBJ1-5	CASSSPGEGSNQPQHF	TGTGCCAGCAGTTCACCGGGAGAGGGCAGCAATCAGCCCCAGCATTTT
TRBV28	.	TRBD1	TRBJ1-1	CASSQGGTGANTEAFF	TGTGCCAGCAGCCAAGGCGGGACAGGGGCGAACACTGAAGCTTTCTTT
TRBV7-9	.	TRBD1	TRBJ2-6	CASSFATGTYTSGANVLTF	TGTGCCAGCAGCTTCGCGACAGGGACCTACACCTCTGGGGCCAACGTCCTGACTTTC
TRBV7-2	.	TRBD2	TRBJ2-1	CASSSGPGRDNEQFF	TGTGCCAGCAGCTCCGGGCCAGGGAGGGACAATGAGCAGTTCTTC